This is a list of T cell receptor beta chains from one sample in a study of blood T cells in healthy people across ages. Via MiXCR, TCRdb re-called the 5' RACE reads, giving one row per CDR3 protein. The table lists more than 750,000 distinct CDR3 sequences, 29% of them singletons. The sample was also reused in another study, on T cells of mothers and their children.

Specimen: blood. The receptors shown here come from a woman in her thirties or forties in good health. Each CDR3 is given with its conserved first and last residue. Each record gives: J gene, D gene, clone size, V gene, CDR3 protein, CDR3 DNA. D genes are given only for firm matches. Clone size is stated in some rows and not others, as once, few, many or a class when expanded.

TRBJ2-7,.,many,TRBV27,CASSVTGRTYEQYF,TGTGCCAGCAGTGTGACAGGCCGAACCTACGAGCAGTACTTC
TRBJ2-5,.,many,TRBV12-3/TRBV12-4,CASSSRPYQETQYF,TGTGCCAGCAGTTCCCGTCCTTACCAAGAGACCCAGTACTTC
TRBJ2-3,.,.,TRBV12-3/TRBV12-4,CATAPGTSTDTQYF,TGTGCCACCGCCCCGGGTACTTCCACAGATACGCAGTATTTT
TRBJ2-7,.,.,TRBV9,CASSVALGAYEQYF,TGTGCCAGCAGCGTAGCTCTAGGGGCCTACGAGCAGTACTTC
TRBJ2-3,TRBD2,.,TRBV4-1,CASSQNGGATSTDTQYF,TGCGCCAGCAGCCAGAACGGGGGGGCGACTAGCACAGATACGCAGTATTTT
TRBJ2-1,.,few,TRBV2,CASSSGPEKNKQFF,TGTGCCAGCAGTTCCGGACCCGAGAAGAATAAGCAGTTCTTC
TRBJ2-1,TRBD2,many,TRBV7-2,CASSRGAGVSYNEQFF,TGTGCCAGCAGCCGCGGCGCGGGGGTGTCCTACAATGAGCAGTTCTTC
TRBJ2-5,TRBD2,.,TRBV4-1,CASSQAVLAGGQETQYF,TGCGCCAGCAGCCAAGCTGTACTAGCGGGGGGGCAAGAGACCCAGTACTTC
TRBJ1-3,.,.,TRBV6-5,CASTKRGRAGGNTIYF,TGTGCCAGCACCAAAAGGGGCCGTGCTGGTGGAAACACCATATATTTT
TRBJ2-1,TRBD2,.,TRBV20-1,CSAGGTSGRWDEQFF,TGCAGTGCCGGCGGGACTAGCGGGAGGTGGGATGAGCAGTTCTTC
TRBJ1-3,.,.,TRBV27,CAGSLSPRRNTIYF,TGTGCCGGCAGTCTATCCCCGCGCCGAAACACCATATATTTT
TRBJ2-5,.,.,TRBV20-1,CSARSVGTQYF,TGCAGTGCTAGGAGCGTGGGGACCCAGTACTTC
TRBJ2-3,.,many,TRBV5-1,CASSLVGARSTDTQYF,TGCGCCAGCAGCTTGGTGGGGGCGAGGAGCACAGATACGCAGTATTTT
TRBJ2-7,TRBD1,few,TRBV7-2,CASSSDRGPLSEQYF,TGTGCCAGCAGCTCGGACAGGGGGCCGCTCAGCGAGCAGTACTTC
TRBJ2-5,TRBD2,few,TRBV9,CASNPGLAQETQYF,TGTGCCAGCAACCCGGGACTAGCTCAAGAGACCCAGTACTTC
TRBJ2-4,.,.,TRBV6-1,CASAGLAKNIQYF,TGTGCCAGCGCGGGGCTAGCCAAAAACATTCAGTACTTC
TRBJ2-1,.,few,TRBV7-8,CASSLAEGEYNEQFF,TGTGCCAGCAGCTTAGCGGAAGGGGAGTACAATGAGCAGTTCTTC
TRBJ2-3,TRBD1,.,TRBV9,CASSGPNRGDTDTQYF,TGTGCCAGCAGCGGCCCCAACAGGGGGGACACAGATACGCAGTATTTT
TRBJ2-2,TRBD1,.,TRBV9,CASSIGQGVTGELFF,TGTGCCAGCAGCATAGGACAGGGCGTCACCGGGGAGCTGTTTTTT
TRBJ2-3,TRBD2,few,TRBV4-2,CASSQDTTSGHTDTQYF,TGTGCCAGCAGCCAAGATACGACTAGCGGGCACACAGATACGCAGTATTTT
TRBJ2-3,.,many,TRBV9,CASSVDHSPSTDTQYF,TGTGCCAGCAGCGTAGACCACTCCCCTAGCACAGATACGCAGTATTTT
TRBJ1-5,TRBD1,few,TRBV4-2,CASSQEGQVDQPQHF,TGTGCCAGCAGCCAAGAAGGACAGGTTGATCAGCCCCAGCATTTT
TRBJ1-2,.,.,TRBV12-3/TRBV12-4,CASSLAVELGYTF,TGTGCCAGCAGTTTAGCAGTGGAGCTGGGCTACACCTTC
TRBJ2-5,TRBD1,few,TRBV5-6,CASSGGQKYNEQYF,TGTGCCAGCAGCGGGGGACAGAAGTACAATGAGCAGTACTTC
TRBJ2-7,TRBD1,many,TRBV20-1,CSARLSDRDPYEQYF,TGCAGTGCTAGACTATCCGACAGGGATCCCTACGAGCAGTACTTC
TRBJ2-1,TRBD1,few,TRBV29-1,CSVALGQSYNEQFF,TGCAGCGTTGCCCTGGGACAGTCCTACAATGAGCAGTTCTTC
TRBJ2-5,.,.,TRBV6-6,CASFRDFQETQYF,TGTGCCAGTTTCCGGGACTTTCAAGAGACCCAGTACTTC
TRBJ2-7,.,few,TRBV9,CASSVGYQATYEQYF,TGTGCCAGCAGCGTAGGCTACCAGGCGACCTACGAGCAGTACTTC
TRBJ1-2,TRBD1,many,TRBV19,CASSTATGSGYTF,TGTGCCAGTAGTACCGCGACAGGGTCTGGCTACACCTTC
TRBJ2-1,.,.,TRBV18,CASSPVPNKQFF,TGTGCCAGCTCACCGGTCCCCAATAAGCAGTTCTTC
TRBJ2-7,TRBD1,.,TRBV5-1,CASSPGSGTGTSYEQYF,TGCGCCAGCAGCCCTGGTTCCGGGACAGGGACTTCCTACGAGCAGTACTTC
TRBJ1-5,.,.,TRBV18,CASSPTEGTMGNQPQHF,TGTGCCAGCTCACCAACCGAAGGGACAATGGGGAATCAGCCCCAGCATTTT
TRBJ2-7,TRBD1,.,TRBV28,CASSPPGTGARYEQYF,TGTGCCAGCAGTCCACCCGGGACAGGGGCTAGATACGAGCAGTACTTC
TRBJ2-1,TRBD2,few,TRBV20-1,CSARDGLAGAIIF,TGCAGTGCTAGAGATGGACTAGCGGGGGCCATTATCTTC
TRBJ2-1,.,few,TRBV7-2,CASSLTTGKYNEQFF,TGTGCCAGCAGCTTAACTACAGGCAAGTACAATGAGCAGTTCTTC
TRBJ2-1,TRBD2,once,TRBV3-1,CASSFTSGGPTSYNEQFF,TGTGCCAGCAGCTTTACTAGCGGGGGTCCGACCTCCTACAATGAGCAGTTCTTC
TRBJ1-1,.,few,TRBV7-3,CASSRGGSAEAFF,TGTGCCAGCAGCCGTGGAGGGAGTGCTGAAGCTTTCTTT
TRBJ1-2,TRBD1,.,TRBV20-1,CSARNRQGARGYTF,TGCAGTGCTAGAAACAGACAGGGGGCGAGAGGCTACACCTTC
TRBJ2-1,.,.,TRBV7-6,CASSPGPSSPYNEQFF,TGTGCCAGCAGCCCGGGACCTTCAAGCCCCTACAATGAGCAGTTCTTC
TRBJ1-1,.,.,TRBV5-8,CASSLNSFMNTEAFF,TGTGCCAGCAGCTTGAACAGCTTCATGAACACTGAAGCTTTCTTT
TRBJ1-4,.,once,TRBV28,CVSRDSINEKLFF,TGTGTCAGCAGAGATAGCATCAATGAAAAACTGTTTTTT
TRBJ1-5,.,once,TRBV7-8,CASSFGWGQSNQPQHF,TGTGCCAGCAGCTTCGGTTGGGGGCAAAGCAATCAGCCCCAGCATTTT
TRBJ1-4,.,many,TRBV27,CASSLEGDEKLFF,TGTGCCAGCAGTCTGGAAGGAGATGAAAAACTGTTTTTT
TRBJ2-3,TRBD2,.,TRBV29-1,CSVLGGTSGGAASTDTRYF,TGCAGCGTCCTGGGCGGGACTAGCGGGGGGGCAGCGAGCACAGATACGCGGTATTTT
TRBJ2-7,.,many,TRBV20-1,CSASLVDYSRSYEQYF,TGCAGTGCTAGCCTTGTCGACTACTCCCGCTCCTACGAGCAGTACTTC
TRBJ1-1,TRBD1,.,TRBV4-1,CASSPTGTGGMNTEAFF,TGCGCCAGCAGCCCGACCGGGACAGGGGGCATGAACACTGAAGCTTTCTTT
TRBJ1-2,.,.,TRBV29-1,CSVHHGRDYGDTF,TGCAGCGTTCATCACGGCAGGGACTATGGCGACACCTTC